Each of the 3 T cell receptor beta chains below was sequenced from the same sample in a study of blood T cell repertoires in COVID-19. Sequencing was performed with immunoSEQ multiplex PCR; in TCRdb, only in-frame clones are kept and a portion is missing. Of 99,000 or so clones in the sample, about 86% are singletons; the top ten hold around 2%. Sequenced: peripheral blood. The source is a man aged 45 to 65 with COVID-19, enrolled during active disease.

V is TRBV11-2 and J is TRBJ2-1; TRBD1 matches 8 bases. Losses at the gene ends were 5 bases for V and 10 bases for J; bases not matched to a gene: 4. This CDR3 is 12 amino acids long. Per the germline V gene, CDR1 is SGHAT and CDR2 is FQNNGV. This CDR3 is CASSQDRGEQFF. CDR3 in DNA: TGTGCCAGCAGCCAAGACAGGGGCGAGCAGTTCTTC.

This chain connects TRBV7-2 to TRBJ2-2; D perhaps matches TRBD1 (6 bases). Germline CDR1 SGHTA, CDR2 FQGNSA. CDR3 length: 16 residues. The V and J ends lost 2 bases and 4 bases respectively, with 14 bases between them. As DNA, the CDR3 is TGTGCCAGCAGCTTACGTTGGGCAGGGGCCACCGGGGAGCTGTTTTTT. Protein sequence: CASSLRWAGATGELFF.

This clone occurred once. The CDR3 DNA reads as TGTGCCAGCAGCCTGGGGGGGCGGATCTACGAGCAGTACTTC. This sequence encodes CASSLGGRIYEQYF. This chain connects TRBV27 to TRBJ2-7, with D maybe TRBD2 (7 bases). Germline CDR1 MNHEY, CDR2 SMNVEV (reference sequence). The ends were cut back, 6 bases at V and 3 bases at J, with 15 bases in the middle. This CDR3 is built from 14 residues.